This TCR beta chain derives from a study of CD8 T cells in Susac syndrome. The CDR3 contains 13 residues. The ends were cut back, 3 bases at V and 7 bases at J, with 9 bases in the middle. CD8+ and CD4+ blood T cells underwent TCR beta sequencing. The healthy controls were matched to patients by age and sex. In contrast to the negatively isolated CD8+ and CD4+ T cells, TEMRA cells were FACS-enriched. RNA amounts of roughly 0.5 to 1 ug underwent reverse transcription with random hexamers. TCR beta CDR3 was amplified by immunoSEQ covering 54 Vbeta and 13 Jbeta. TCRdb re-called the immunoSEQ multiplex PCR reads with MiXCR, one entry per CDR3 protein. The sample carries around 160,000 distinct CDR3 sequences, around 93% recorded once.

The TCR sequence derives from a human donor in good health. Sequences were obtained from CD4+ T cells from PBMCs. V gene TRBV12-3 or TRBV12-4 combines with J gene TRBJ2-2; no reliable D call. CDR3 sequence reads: CASSFQVYGELFF. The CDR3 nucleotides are TGTGCCAGCAGTTTTCAGGTTTACGGGGAGCTGTTTTTT.